The 2 T cell receptor beta chains presented below share a single source sample, sequenced in a study of blood T cells in healthy people across ages (dated by TCRdb to the mid-2010s). The library was prepared using 5' RACE. The sequencer listed for this sample is Illumina HiSeq 2500. A second PCR of about 6 to 12 cycles was performed with a sample-barcoded 5' primer and a J-beta primer mix. TCRdb cleaned the public reads at Q25 with fastp, built clones with MiXCR and kept in-frame beta chains. A single entry per CDR3 protein holds the most common genes and DNA from its merged rows. This sample has about a million distinct CDR3 sequences in its table, and roughly 48% of those were observed once. About an eighth of the sample belongs to the ten largest clones. Sequenced: blood. These receptors were taken from a man aged 25 to 40 in good health.

This clonotype has just a few counts. This chain links TRBV28 with TRBJ2-5; TRBD2 matches at 8 bases. The CDR3 runs 17 residues. The germline CDR1 and CDR2 sequences are MDHEN and SYDVKM. Unmatched junction bases numbered 9, after V lost 3 bases and J lost 0 bases. CDR3 in DNA: TGTGCCAGCAGTTTCCTGACTAGCGAGCTTAACCAAGAGACCCAGTACTTC. This codes for CASSFLTSELNQETQYF.

The chain is built from TRBV4-1 and TRBJ1-3; D is undetermined. Germline-derived CDR1 and CDR2 are MGHRA and YSYEKL. V lost 3 bases to trimming and J lost 0 bases, with 12 bases between them. This CDR3 has 16 amino acids. The chain's CDR3 is CASSQFESSSGNTIYF. The CDR3 DNA is TGCGCCAGCAGCCAGTTCGAAAGTAGCTCTGGAAACACCATATATTTT.